The rows below give T cell receptor beta chains drawn from one sample of a study of T cell responses to AZD1222 COVID-19 vaccine. Repertoires were generated with immunoSEQ multiplex PCR, while TCRdb's copy carries only in-frame clones and drops some. The sample has 95,000 to 120,000 clones, around 88% seen once. The sample was peripheral blood, taken 28 days after the second AZD1222 dose. All receptors derive from an adult who received the AZD1222 COVID-19 vaccine. Each CDR3 is given with its conserved first and last residue. D genes are given only for firm matches. Clone size appears in some rows only: once, few, many, or a class for an expanded clone.

CDR3: CASSYSYENTIYF
DNA: TGTGCCAGCAGTTACTCTTATGAAAACACCATATATTTT
D: .
V: TRBV6-5
J: TRBJ1-3
size: .

CDR3: CASSLGLTGTGQETQYF
DNA: TGCGCCAGCAGCTTGGGGCTGACAGGGACGGGCCAAGAGACCCAGTACTTC
D: TRBD1
V: TRBV5-1
J: TRBJ2-5
size: .

CDR3: CASSPPGTGGNTIYF
DNA: TGTGCCAGCAGCCCCCCCGGGACGGGGGGAAACACCATATATTTT
D: .
V: TRBV9
J: TRBJ1-3
size: .

CDR3: CASSQLALAKNIQYF
DNA: TGTGCCAGCAGCCAACTAGCTCTAGCCAAAAACATTCAGTACTTC
D: .
V: TRBV6-2/TRBV6-3
J: TRBJ2-4
size: .

CDR3: CASSARWGEKETQYF
DNA: TGTGCCAGCAGTGCCCGATGGGGGGAGAAAGAGACCCAGTACTTC
D: .
V: TRBV2
J: TRBJ2-5
size: .

CDR3: CASGVGGQYF
DNA: TGTGCCAGTGGAGTTGGAGGGCAGTACTTC
D: .
V: TRBV19
J: TRBJ2-7
size: .

CDR3: CASSPQGPGTDTQYF
DNA: TGTGCCAGCAGCCCCCAGGGGCCGGGCACAGATACGCAGTATTTT
D: .
V: TRBV7-2
J: TRBJ2-3
size: once

CDR3: CASSSLQPPTLHF
DNA: TGTGCCAGCAGCTCCCTTCAGCCACCAACCCTCCACTTT
D: .
V: TRBV5-5
J: TRBJ1-6
size: few

CDR3: CATASPGDSTDTQYF
DNA: TGTGCCACAGCCTCTCCCGGGGATAGCACAGATACGCAGTATTTT
D: .
V: TRBV15
J: TRBJ2-3
size: .

CDR3: CASSLGQGWENQPQHF
DNA: TGTGCCAGCAGCTTAGGACAGGGGTGGGAGAATCAGCCCCAGCATTTT
D: TRBD1
V: TRBV7-8
J: TRBJ1-5
size: .

CDR3: CASNRENYGYTF
DNA: TGTGCCAGCAATAGGGAGAACTATGGCTACACCTTC
D: .
V: TRBV6-5
J: TRBJ1-2
size: .

CDR3: CASSLSGEDGYTF
DNA: TGTGCCAGCAGTTTATCTGGCGAGGATGGCTACACCTTC
D: .
V: TRBV28
J: TRBJ1-2
size: .

CDR3: CASSPTDRDYQPQHF
DNA: TGTGCCAGCAGTCCTACGGACAGGGATTATCAGCCCCAGCATTTT
D: TRBD1
V: TRBV25-1
J: TRBJ1-5
size: .

CDR3: CASSQDLGTGAALYGYTF
DNA: TGTGCCAGCAGCCAAGATCTGGGGACAGGGGCCGCGCTCTATGGCTACACCTTC
D: TRBD1
V: TRBV3-1/TRBV3-2
J: TRBJ1-2
size: .

CDR3: CASSLNEATEAFF
DNA: TGTGCCAGCAGCTTAAATGAGGCCACTGAAGCTTTCTTT
D: .
V: TRBV7-3
J: TRBJ1-1
size: .

CDR3: CASSLIGTSDEQYF
DNA: TGTGCCAGCAGCTTAATCGGGACATCCGACGAGCAGTACTTC
D: .
V: TRBV7-2
J: TRBJ2-7
size: .

CDR3: CASSYTSGGYNEQFF
DNA: TGTGCCAGCAGCTATACTAGCGGGGGGTACAATGAGCAGTTCTTC
D: TRBD2
V: TRBV5-4
J: TRBJ2-1
size: .

CDR3: CASSYGVVNTEAFF
DNA: TGTGCCAGCAGTTACGGGGTCGTGAACACTGAAGCTTTCTTT
D: .
V: TRBV6-5
J: TRBJ1-1
size: .

CDR3: CASSRSTGNNSPLHF
DNA: TGTGCCAGCAGCCGTTCGACAGGGAATAATTCACCCCTCCACTTT
D: TRBD1
V: TRBV5-8
J: TRBJ1-6
size: .

CDR3: CASSKRTGDQPQHF
DNA: TGTGCCAGCAGTAAAAGGACAGGAGATCAGCCCCAGCATTTT
D: TRBD1
V: TRBV2
J: TRBJ1-5
size: .

CDR3: CSAKQGREAFF
DNA: TGCAGTGCTAAACAGGGGCGTGAAGCTTTCTTT
D: TRBD1
V: TRBV20-1
J: TRBJ1-1
size: .

CDR3: CASQTGQGAYEQYF
DNA: TGTGCCAGCCAAACGGGACAGGGGGCCTACGAGCAGTACTTC
D: TRBD1
V: TRBV6-5
J: TRBJ2-7
size: .

CDR3: CASSWTGVTEAFF
DNA: TGTGCCAGCAGTTGGACAGGGGTAACTGAAGCTTTCTTT
D: TRBD1
V: TRBV6-2/TRBV6-3
J: TRBJ1-1
size: .

CDR3: CAISTGVGLFF
DNA: TGTGCCATCAGTACAGGGGTGGGGCTGTTTTTT
D: TRBD1
V: TRBV10-3
J: TRBJ2-2
size: .

CDR3: CASSYGGVLSYEQYF
DNA: TGTGCCAGCAGTTACGGCGGAGTCCTCTCCTACGAGCAGTACTTC
D: .
V: TRBV6-5
J: TRBJ2-7
size: .

CDR3: CASSSDRNTEAFF
DNA: TGTGCCAGCAGCAGCGACAGGAACACTGAAGCTTTCTTT
D: .
V: TRBV7-2
J: TRBJ1-1
size: .

CDR3: CASSLKGDQPQHF
DNA: TGTGCCAGCAGTTTAAAGGGAGATCAGCCCCAGCATTTT
D: .
V: TRBV12-3/TRBV12-4
J: TRBJ1-5
size: .

CDR3: CASQASGQSLNQPQHF
DNA: TGTGCCAGCCAGGCGTCGGGACAGAGCCTCAATCAGCCCCAGCATTTT
D: TRBD1
V: TRBV18
J: TRBJ1-5
size: .

CDR3: CASSSRTGSTDTQYF
DNA: TGTGCCAGCAGTTCCCGGACAGGGAGCACAGATACGCAGTATTTT
D: TRBD1
V: TRBV5-4
J: TRBJ2-3
size: .

CDR3: CASSLVYSYNEQFF
DNA: TGTGCCAGCAGCTTAGTCTACAGCTACAATGAGCAGTTCTTC
D: .
V: TRBV11-1
J: TRBJ2-1
size: .

CDR3: CASSSSGTGYSNQPQHF
DNA: TGTGCCAGTAGTTCCTCCGGGACAGGGTATAGCAATCAGCCCCAGCATTTT
D: TRBD1
V: TRBV19
J: TRBJ1-5
size: .

CDR3: CASSRTGGPNTEAFF
DNA: TGCGCCAGCAGCCGCACCGGGGGACCGAACACTGAAGCTTTCTTT
D: .
V: TRBV5-1
J: TRBJ1-1
size: .

CDR3: CASSYEGLGQPQHF
DNA: TGTGCCAGCAGTTACGAGGGATTAGGGCAGCCCCAGCATTTT
D: .
V: TRBV6-6
J: TRBJ1-5
size: .

CDR3: CASSEFGTENYGYTF
DNA: TGTGCCAGCAGTGAATTTGGGACAGAGAACTATGGCTACACCTTC
D: TRBD1
V: TRBV2
J: TRBJ1-2
size: .

CDR3: CASSLAGQGNQPQHF
DNA: TGTGCCAGCAGCTTAGCAGGACAGGGTAATCAGCCCCAGCATTTT
D: TRBD1
V: TRBV7-9
J: TRBJ1-5
size: .

CDR3: CASSIRVQQPQHF
DNA: TGTGCCAGTAGTATAAGGGTACAACAGCCCCAGCATTTT
D: .
V: TRBV19
J: TRBJ1-5
size: .

CDR3: CSVESSYGYTF
DNA: TGCAGCGTTGAGAGTTCCTATGGCTACACCTTC
D: .
V: TRBV29-1
J: TRBJ1-2
size: .

CDR3: CASTGGVEAFF
DNA: TGTGCCAGCACCGGAGGGGTGGAAGCTTTCTTT
D: .
V: TRBV6-5
J: TRBJ1-1
size: .

CDR3: CASSSRDRGRDGYTF
DNA: TGTGCCAGCAGCTCCCGGGACAGGGGGAGGGATGGCTACACCTTC
D: TRBD1
V: TRBV7-9
J: TRBJ1-2
size: once

CDR3: CASSPLGDLDYGYTF
DNA: TGTGCCAGCAGCCCGTTGGGGGACCTGGACTATGGCTACACCTTC
D: .
V: TRBV7-9
J: TRBJ1-2
size: .

CDR3: CASSQQQGFEAFF
DNA: TGCGCCAGCAGCCAACAACAGGGATTTGAAGCTTTCTTT
D: .
V: TRBV4-1
J: TRBJ1-1
size: .

CDR3: CASSPAAYPMNTEAFF
DNA: TGTGCCAGCAGCCCAGCCGCATATCCAATGAACACTGAAGCTTTCTTT
D: .
V: TRBV7-2
J: TRBJ1-1
size: .

CDR3: CASGGQLNTEAFF
DNA: TGTGCCAGCGGCGGACAGTTGAACACTGAAGCTTTCTTT
D: .
V: TRBV7-8
J: TRBJ1-1
size: .

CDR3: CASSSGTGGYTGELFF
DNA: TGCGCCAGCAGTTCCGGGACAGGGGGATATACCGGGGAGCTGTTTTTT
D: TRBD1
V: TRBV5-1
J: TRBJ2-2
size: .

CDR3: CASSSNYGYTF
DNA: TGTGCCAGCAGCTCGAACTATGGCTACACCTTC
D: .
V: TRBV7-2
J: TRBJ1-2
size: .